The source of this TCR beta chain is a study of blood T cell repertoires in COVID-19. Study-level information: COVID-19 samples collected from the United States, Italy and Spain covered acute and convalescent phases. T cells, B-cell-depleted T cells, or PBMCs supplied cDNA or gDNA.

Authors' methods: How many nucleated cells were present was estimated from reference gene primer amplification. Some clones are missing from TCRdb's copy, which holds only in-frame ones; the method was immunoSEQ multiplex PCR. V, J and clone size reflect that table, while D and trimming were determined from the DNA. The sample lists hundreds of thousands of clones; 84% were seen once. CDR3 length: 14 amino acids. Germline CDR1 reads LGHDT; CDR2 reads YNNKEL (reference sequence). V shed 5 bases, J shed 8 bases, and the junction held 11 bases outside the gene matches. The rearrangement joins TRBV3-1 (or the pseudogene TRBV3-2) to TRBJ1-2; 7 bases line up with TRBD1. Sequenced input: peripheral blood. The sequence was obtained from a human donor in a cohort sampled during active COVID-19. The chain's CDR3 is CASSGRQGSSGYTF. For the CDR3, the DNA is TGTGCCAGCAGCGGGCGACAGGGTTCGTCAGGCTACACCTTC.